These 32 T cell receptor beta chains share one sample of origin, sequenced in a study of cytomegalovirus exposure and HLA in healthy donors. The assay was immunoSEQ multiplex PCR, and TCRdb's table has in-frame clones only and misses some. This table has under 400,000 clones, 75% to 90% appearing once. The sample taken for sequencing was PBMCs. The receptors were gathered from a woman under 30 in good health and CMV-seronegative.

This clone was seen a single time. The chain links TRBV5-1 to TRBJ1-3; the D gene is possibly TRBD1 (5 bases). This CDR3 contains 16 residues. CDR1 is SGHRS, CDR2 YFSETQ, per germline. Between the trimmed V and J ends, which lost 4 bases and 0 bases, there was a span of 14 bases. As DNA, the CDR3 is TGCGCCAGCAGCCCCGGGACTTCAAGCTCTGGAAACACCATATATTTT. Protein: CASSPGTSSSGNTIYF.

This clone showed up just once. The chain has TRBV29-1 and TRBJ2-2; 10 nucleotides line up with TRBD1. The germline V gene encodes CDR1 SQVTM and CDR2 ANQGSEA. J was trimmed by 4 bases and V by 1 base; bases with no gene match: 6. The CDR3 covers 16 residues. CDR3 bases: TGCAGCGTTGAAGCTCGGGACAGGGGTCCCACCGGGGAGCTGTTTTTT. Its protein product is CSVEARDRGPTGELFF.

The genes are TRBV7-9 and TRBJ2-5; TRBD1 agrees at 8 bases. The CDR3 contains 14 residues. The J segment lost 5 bases and the V segment lost 3 bases, leaving 5 bases of the junction unmatched. The germline gives CDR1 SEHNR, CDR2 FQNEAQ (reference sequence). The DNA of the CDR3 is TGTGCCAGCAGCTTTATTGGACAGGGCGAGACCCAGTACTTC. Amino acids: CASSFIGQGETQYF.

This clone came up a few times. V and J are TRBV5-4 and TRBJ1-3; 7 bases match TRBD1. Looked up from germline, CDR1 is SGHNT and CDR2 is YYREEE (reference sequence). This CDR3 spans 16 amino acids. Trimming removed 0 bases from V and 4 bases from J; junction bases left unmatched: 7. Here the CDR3 DNA reads TGTGCCAGCAGCTTGGTGCAGGGGGGATCCGGAAACACCATATATTTT. Amino acid sequence: CASSLVQGGSGNTIYF.

The rearrangement joins TRBV30 to TRBJ2-7; TRBD1 might be the D (5 bases). The CDR3 runs to 14 residues. With 1 base removed from V and 1 base from J, the gap between germline ends came to 11 bases. The V gene's germline CDR1 is GTSNPN and CDR2 SVGIG (reference sequence). The CDR3 DNA reads as TGTGCCTGGAGTGCCCTTCAGGGATCCTACGAGCAGTACTTC. Translating it yields CAWSALQGSYEQYF.

V and J are TRBV29-1 and TRBJ2-3, with 7 bases fitting TRBD2. There are 16 residues in the CDR3. Per germline, CDR1 SQVTM and CDR2 ANQGSEA. V was pared by 0 bases and J by 5 bases, with 11 bases of the junction left unmatched. The CDR3 nucleotides are TGCAGCGTTGAAGACTCGCGGGAGCTGGGGGGAGATACGCAGTATTTT. It specifies CSVEDSRELGGDTQYF.

The V gene is TRBV28, the J gene TRBJ2-7; D gene unclear. In germline, CDR1 is MDHEN, CDR2 SYDVKM. The CDR3 is 14 residues long. With 7 bases removed from V and 2 bases from J, the gap between germline ends came to 15 bases. The CDR3 DNA is TGTGCCAGCACCCCCGGTGGTGCGCCCTACGAGCAGTACTTC. This codes for CASTPGGAPYEQYF.

The chain carries TRBV4-1 and TRBJ1-2; D uncertain. This CDR3 region has 15 residues. Trimming took off 0 bases at V and 4 bases at J, with 12 bases between the two ends. Per germline, CDR1 MGHRA and CDR2 YSYEKL. The CDR3 region is CASSQDSRELYGYTF. The DNA for the CDR3 is TGCGCCAGCAGCCAAGATTCGAGGGAACTCTATGGCTACACCTTC.

A single count supports this clone. The rearrangement links TRBV2 to TRBJ2-3, with 9 bases aligning to TRBD2. This CDR3 region has 16 residues. Germline V gene data show CDR1 as SNHLY and CDR2 as FYNNEI. V lost 5 bases and J lost 3; bases outside the gene matches: 9. The DNA for the CDR3 is TGTGCCAGCAGTCTGCTAGACAGCGGGGGGACAGATACGCAGTATTTT. This sequence encodes CASSLLDSGGTDTQYF.

The rearrangement links TRBV27 to TRBJ2-2, with 9 bases identical to TRBD1. The germline gives CDR1 MNHEY, CDR2 SMNVEV (reference sequence). With 0 bases clipped from V and 5 bases from J, the junction kept 10 bases outside the gene matches. This CDR3 spans 18 amino acids. The CDR3: CASSLSPHRGLRTGELFF. The CDR3 DNA follows: TGTGCCAGCAGTTTATCCCCGCACAGGGGGCTAAGGACCGGGGAGCTGTTTTTT.

V usage is TRBV5-1 and J usage is TRBJ2-1, with TRBD1 as a possible D gene (7 bases). CDR3 length equals 17 residues. Trimming took off 2 bases at V and 3 bases at J, with 18 bases between the two ends. CDR1 SGHRS and CDR2 YFSETQ come from the germline V gene. Here the CDR3 DNA reads TGCGCCAGCAGCTTAGGTTCAGGGGGGAATAACTACAATGAGCAGTTCTTC. Protein sequence: CASSLGSGGNNYNEQFF.

CDR3 amino acids: CASFPSGRIHEQYF. DNA for the CDR3: TGTGCCAGCTTCCCTTCGGGGAGGATCCACGAGCAGTACTTC. This chain joins TRBV28 and TRBJ2-7; D perhaps matches TRBD2 (6 bases). This CDR3 spans 14 amino acids. V was pared by 8 bases and J by 5 bases, with 19 bases between. CDR1 and CDR2 (germline): MDHEN, SYDVKM.

The rearrangement joins TRBV13 to TRBJ2-2; 10 positions agree with TRBD2. Germline CDR1 is PRHDT and CDR2 is FYEKMQ (reference sequence). Trimming took 0 bases from V and 0 from J; bases not matched to a gene: 4. The CDR3 runs to 18 residues. CDR3 amino acids: CASSLGLAGTANTGELFF. Written as DNA, the CDR3 is TGTGCCAGCAGCTTAGGACTAGCGGGGACCGCGAACACCGGGGAGCTGTTTTTT.

The CDR3 loop is CASNRSPSSQETQYF. CDR3 DNA: TGCGCCAGCAATAGGTCTCCTAGCAGCCAAGAGACCCAGTACTTC. This chain joins TRBV5-1 and TRBJ2-5, with D perhaps TRBD2 (5 bases). The CDR3 is 15 amino acids. Germline assignment: CDR1 SGHRS and CDR2 YFSETQ. V lost 6 bases and J lost 1, with 16 bases in between.

This clone was detected a few times. The rearrangement uses TRBV2 and TRBJ1-6; 7 positions match TRBD1. Trimming removed 3 bases from V and 9 bases from J; junction bases left unmatched: 5. The CDR3 has 14 residues. The germline CDR1 and CDR2 sequences are SNHLY and FYNNEI. CDR3 protein: CASSERTGISPLHF. The DNA for the CDR3 is TGTGCCAGCAGTGAGCGGACAGGCATTTCACCCCTCCACTTT.

The chain uses TRBV5-1 and TRBJ1-4, with D possibly TRBD1 on 6 matching bases. This CDR3 is built from 15 residues. Between the trimmed V and J ends, which lost 2 bases and 7 bases, there was a span of 15 bases. CDR1 is SGHRS, CDR2 YFSETQ, per germline. CDR3 loop: CASSLAEGTIEKLFF. In nucleotides, the CDR3 is TGCGCCAGCAGCTTAGCTGAGGGGACAATTGAAAAACTGTTTTTT.

The J gene is TRBJ2-3, the V gene TRBV4-2, with D possibly TRBD2 on 6 matching bases. Germline assignment: CDR1 LGHNA and CDR2 YNFKEQ. CDR3 length: 14 residues. Trimming left V 4 bases short and J 0 bases short, with 8 bases between. DNA for the CDR3: TGTGCCAGCAGCCCGGAGGGTAGCACAGATACGCAGTATTTT. This gives the protein CASSPEGSTDTQYF.

The chain employs TRBV5-8 and TRBJ2-3; 8 bases agree with TRBD2. Trimming at V came to 4 bases and at J to 4 bases, leaving 8 bases not matched to a gene. The CDR3 is 15 residues long. Germline values: CDR1 SGHTS, CDR2 YDEGEE. The CDR3 here is CASSPDGRGADTQYF. CDR3 bases: TGTGCCAGCAGCCCTGACGGGAGGGGAGCAGATACGCAGTATTTT.

This chain joins TRBV14 and TRBJ2-5; a possible D gene is TRBD2 (7 bases). The length of the CDR3 is 18 residues. From germline, CDR1 is SGHDN and CDR2 FVKESK. V was cut by 1 base and J by 1 base, with 19 bases left in between. The CDR3 DNA reads as TGTGCCAGCAGCCAAGGATGGATTGTTGCGGGGGCCCAAGAGACCCAGTACTTC. This codes for CASSQGWIVAGAQETQYF. Variable domain in full (rest from reference TRBV14 and TRBJ2-5): EAGVTQFPSHSVIEKGQTVTLRCDPISGHDNLYWYRRVMGKEIKFLLHFVKESKQDESGMPNNRFLAERTGGTYSTLKVQPAELEDSGVYFCASSQGWIVAGAQETQYFGPGTRLLVL.

This clone has only a few counts. The J gene is TRBJ2-1, the V gene TRBV4-1; 7 bases fit TRBD2. V lost 3 bases, J lost 7 bases, and 12 bases stayed unmatched. Germline loops: CDR1 MGHRA, CDR2 YSYEKL. CDR3 size: 16 residues. CDR3 residues: CASSQLSRQGGNEQFF. DNA for the CDR3: TGCGCCAGCAGCCAGCTATCGAGGCAGGGAGGGAATGAGCAGTTCTTC.

The rearrangement links TRBV28 to TRBJ1-5; weak D call: TRBD1 (6 bases). The V and J ends lost 3 bases and 6 bases respectively, with 21 bases between them. This CDR3 region has 17 residues. The germline gives CDR1 MDHEN, CDR2 SYDVKM. CDR3 in DNA: TGTGCCAGCAGTTTCCACCGCGTAAGGGGGGGCCCTCAGCCCCAGCATTTT. Its protein product is CASSFHRVRGGPQPQHF.

V is TRBV2 and J is TRBJ1-4; maybe TRBD1 (5 bases). V gave up 0 bases and J gave up 10 bases, with 9 bases separating them. Germline assignment: CDR1 SNHLY and CDR2 FYNNEI. The CDR3 is 13 amino acids. CDR3 sequence (DNA): TGTGCCAGCAGTGAAGCGCGGGACCGAAAACTGTTTTTT. Encoded protein: CASSEARDRKLFF.

This clone was observed a single time. The chain combines TRBV11-3 with TRBJ2-1, with 9 bases fitting TRBD2. This CDR3 has 16 residues. The trim removed 4 bases at V and 9 bases at J, leaving 13 bases unmatched. Germline V lookup: CDR1 SGHNT, CDR2 YENEEA. This chain's CDR3 is CASSSPGGGRGGEQFF. CDR3 bases: TGTGCCAGCAGCTCCCCGGGGGGCGGGAGGGGTGGTGAGCAGTTCTTC.

The rearrangement links TRBV7-8 to TRBJ2-7; 8 nucleotides agree with TRBD1. The V and J ends lost 5 bases and 4 bases, in that order; junction bases with no gene match: 10. Per germline, CDR1 SGHVS and CDR2 FQNEAQ. This CDR3 contains 15 residues. The DNA for the CDR3 is TGTGCCAGCAGCGCACAGGGGGGCACAACATACGAGCAGTACTTC. Its protein product is CASSAQGGTTYEQYF.

CDR3 in amino acids: CASSLYGSRETQYF. DNA for the CDR3: TGCGCCAGCAGCTTATACGGGAGTAGGGAGACCCAGTACTTC. The chain is built from TRBV5-1 and TRBJ2-5, with TRBD2 as a possible D gene (6 bases). With 2 bases removed from V and 5 bases from J, the gap between germline ends came to 13 bases. Looked up from germline, CDR1 is SGHRS and CDR2 is YFSETQ. The CDR3 spans 14 residues.

This clone occurred a few times. This chain links TRBV5-1 with TRBJ1-1; no definite D call. This CDR3 has 11 amino acids. The V end was cut by 0 bases, the J end by 12 bases, with 9 bases between. CDR1 and CDR2 from the germline V gene are SGHRS and YFSETQ. CDR3 protein: CASSLAHSTFF. The CDR3 DNA is TGCGCCAGCAGCTTGGCCCACTCCACTTTCTTT. Supplemented by reference TRBV5-1 and TRBJ1-1, the full variable domain reads KAGVTQTPRYLIKTRGQQVTLSCSPISGHRSVSWYQQTPGQGLQFLFEYFSETQRNKGNFPGRFSGRQFSNSRSEMNVSTLELGDSALYLCASSLAHSTFFGQGTRLTVV.

The chain joins TRBV19 to TRBJ2-3; D not resolved. The V end lost 9 bases, the J end lost 4 bases, and 8 bases lay between the germline ends. This CDR3 is built from 11 residues. Germline V gene lookup returns CDR1 LNHDA and CDR2 SQIVND (reference sequence). Here the CDR3 DNA reads TGTGCCAGCGGGTCAGCAGATACGCAGTATTTT. It codes for CASGSADTQYF.

Only one count was recorded for this clone. The gene calls are TRBV7-9 and TRBJ2-2; TRBD2 matches at 9 bases. The length of the CDR3 is 16 residues. Trimming cost V 5 bases and J 1 base; bases outside gene matches: 5. Germline lookup yields CDR1 SEHNR and CDR2 FQNEAQ (reference sequence). CDR3 DNA sequence: TGTGCCAGCAGCCACGGACTAGCGAGGAACACCGGGGAGCTGTTTTTT. Translation: CASSHGLARNTGELFF.

The rearrangement links TRBV4-1 to TRBJ2-7; D is perhaps TRBD2 (5 bases). The germline V gene has CDR1 MGHRA and CDR2 YSYEKL. Trimming removed 0 bases at V and 6 bases at J, with 21 bases between. This CDR3 spans 17 amino acids. CDR3 protein: CASSQEIGGPLAGEQYF. In nucleotides, the CDR3 is TGCGCCAGCAGCCAAGAGATAGGAGGACCGCTAGCCGGCGAGCAGTACTTC.

This chain links TRBV28 with TRBJ2-7; D not certain. The CDR3 contains 13 residues. Germline V gene data show CDR1 as MDHEN and CDR2 as SYDVKM. Trimming left V 3 bases short and J 2 bases short, with 8 bases between. The CDR3 DNA sequence: TGTGCCAGCAGTTTGAACAATCCCTACGAGCAGTACTTC. This gives the protein CASSLNNPYEQYF. Full variable domain (rest looked up from reference TRBV28 and TRBJ2-7): DVKVTQSSRYLVKRTGEKVFLECVQDMDHENMFWYRQDPGLGLRLIYFSYDVKMKEKGDIPEGYSVSREKKERFSLILESASTNQTSMYLCASSLNNPYEQYFGPGTRLTVT.

The gene calls are TRBV28 and TRBJ1-2; perhaps TRBD1 as D (6 bases). V gave up 8 bases and J gave up 4 bases, with 17 bases separating them. The CDR3 sequence is 14 residues long. In germline, CDR1 is MDHEN, CDR2 SYDVKM. CDR3 protein: CASSPTGQLYGYTF. The CDR3 DNA reads TGTGCCAGCTCGCCGACAGGCCAACTCTATGGCTACACCTTC.

Concerning this clone: Distinct nucleotide sequences in the sample also encode this CDR3. CDR3 loop: CASSLAGSSYEQYF. The CDR3 nucleotides are TGTGCCAGCAGTTTGGCGGGCAGCTCCTACGAGCAGTACTTC. The chain is built from TRBV27 and TRBJ2-7; D is perhaps TRBD2 (5 bases). Germline CDR1 is MNHEY and CDR2 is SMNVEV (reference sequence). Trimming removed 3 bases at V and 0 bases at J, with 9 bases between. The CDR3 covers 14 residues.